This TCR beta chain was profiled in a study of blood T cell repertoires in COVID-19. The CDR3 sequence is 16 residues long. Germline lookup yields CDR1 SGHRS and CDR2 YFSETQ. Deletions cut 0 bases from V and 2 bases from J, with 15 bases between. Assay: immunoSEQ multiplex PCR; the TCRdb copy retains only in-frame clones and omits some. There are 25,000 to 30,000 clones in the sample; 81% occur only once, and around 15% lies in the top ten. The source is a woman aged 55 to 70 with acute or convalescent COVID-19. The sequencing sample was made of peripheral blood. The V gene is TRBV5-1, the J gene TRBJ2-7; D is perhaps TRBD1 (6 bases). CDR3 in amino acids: CASSLGGWDKAYEQYF. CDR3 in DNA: TGCGCCAGCAGCTTGGGAGGTTGGGACAAGGCCTACGAGCAGTACTTC.